A selection of T cell receptor beta chains follows, all from one sample in a study of blood T cell repertoires in COVID-19. This table comes from immunoSEQ multiplex PCR, and its TCRdb copy is limited to in-frame clones, with some not included. The table records hundreds of thousands of clones, nearly 90% of them present only once. Source material: peripheral blood. All receptors derive from a man aged 18 to 30 with active or convalescent COVID-19. CDR3s include the opening cysteine and the closing phenylalanine or tryptophan. The order of the fields is J gene, V gene, CDR3 protein.

TRBJ1-5	TRBV27	CASSPGGSNQPQHF
TRBJ2-1	TRBV7-9	CASRPRGYNEQFF
TRBJ1-2	TRBV7-3	CASSPHRGYGYTF
TRBJ2-3	TRBV4-1	CASSQPGRRDTQYF
TRBJ1-1	TRBV10-3	CAIRETGGNTEAFF
TRBJ2-5	TRBV29-1	CSVRQGSETQYF
TRBJ2-1	TRBV27	CASSLRPRVYEQFF
TRBJ2-7	TRBV6-1	CASSEGQGVYYEQYF
TRBJ1-6	TRBV7-9	CASSLAPGENSPLHF
TRBJ2-7	TRBV7-2	CASSLIRGDYEQYF
TRBJ1-4	TRBV4-1	CASSQVGLVNEKLFF
TRBJ1-1	TRBV6-6	CASSPITEAFF
TRBJ1-5	TRBV7-3	CASSLKAGHSLNQPQHF